This TCR beta chain was retrieved from a study of cytomegalovirus exposure and HLA in healthy donors. The CDR3 spans 15 residues. Looked up from germline, CDR1 is SEHNR and CDR2 is FQNEAQ (reference sequence). Trimming took 5 bases from V and 6 from J, leaving 16 bases between them. Study-level findings and limits: Productive rates of about 87% or about 30% were seen for most TCR beta V segments in an earlier analysis. The dataset shows that most TCR sequences were rare, while some public TCRs occurred in many donors. Later work found most CMV-associated TCR beta chains apparently HLA-restricted.

Notes on this clone: Its antigen remains unidentified.

The PCR used 60 Vbeta and 13 Jbeta primers. Here immunoSEQ multiplex PCR was the method, and the copy in TCRdb shows in-frame clones only, minus some. The sample includes 100,000 to 150,000 clones. The sequence derives from a man in his late teens or twenties in good health and CMV-seronegative. The source material was PBMCs. The J gene is TRBJ2-2, the V gene TRBV7-9, with D tentatively TRBD1 (5 bases). CDR3 in amino acids: CASSRRQSQAGELFF. CDR3 coding DNA: TGTGCCAGCAGCCGAAGACAGTCCCAGGCCGGGGAGCTGTTTTTT.